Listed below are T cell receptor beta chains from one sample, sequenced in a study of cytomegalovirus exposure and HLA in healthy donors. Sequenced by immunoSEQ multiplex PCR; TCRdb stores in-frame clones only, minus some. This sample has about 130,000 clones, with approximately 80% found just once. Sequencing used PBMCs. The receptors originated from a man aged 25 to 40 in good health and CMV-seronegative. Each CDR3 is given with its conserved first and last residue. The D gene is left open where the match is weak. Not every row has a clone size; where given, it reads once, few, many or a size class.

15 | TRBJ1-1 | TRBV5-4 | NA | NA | CASSDSTNMNTEAFF | TGTGCCAGCTCGGACAGCACTAACATGAACACTGAAGCTTTCTTT
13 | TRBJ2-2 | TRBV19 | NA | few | CASSGSTTGELFF | TGTGCCAGTAGTGGGAGTACCACCGGGGAGCTGTTTTTT
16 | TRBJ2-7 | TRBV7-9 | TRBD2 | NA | CASSIGAPGLSYEQYF | TGTGCCAGCAGCATTGGAGCCCCGGGACTAAGCTACGAGCAGTACTTC
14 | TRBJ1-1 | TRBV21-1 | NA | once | CASSKEGAITEAFF | TGTGCCAGCAGCAAAGAAGGAGCAATCACTGAAGCTTTCTTT
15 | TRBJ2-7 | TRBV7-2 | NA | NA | CASSTSSGPWNEQYF | TGTGCCAGCAGCACTAGCTCCGGCCCCTGGAACGAGCAGTACTTC
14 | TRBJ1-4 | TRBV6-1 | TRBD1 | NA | CASRRDREAEKLFF | TGTGCCAGCAGGCGGGACAGGGAGGCTGAAAAACTGTTTTTT
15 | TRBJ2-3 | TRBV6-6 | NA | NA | CASSRQLSGADTQYF | TGTGCCAGCAGTAGACAGCTTTCGGGAGCAGATACGCAGTATTTT
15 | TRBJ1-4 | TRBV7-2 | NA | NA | CASSLRGSGNEKLFF | TGTGCCAGCAGCTTACGGGGATCGGGTAATGAAAAACTGTTTTTT
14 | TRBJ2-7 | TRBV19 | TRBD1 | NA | CASSLRTGPYEQYF | TGTGCCAGTAGTCTAAGGACAGGGCCCTACGAGCAGTACTTC
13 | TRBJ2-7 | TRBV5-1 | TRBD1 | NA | CASRQGAPYEQYF | TGCGCCAGCCGACAGGGGGCCCCCTACGAGCAGTACTTC
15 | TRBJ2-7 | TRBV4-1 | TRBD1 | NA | CASSQVPGQRHEQYF | TGCGCCAGCAGCCAAGTACCGGGACAGCGGCACGAGCAGTACTTC
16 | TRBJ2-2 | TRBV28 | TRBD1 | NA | CASSSSGGANTGELFF | TGTGCCAGCAGTTCTTCAGGGGGCGCGAACACCGGGGAGCTGTTTTTT
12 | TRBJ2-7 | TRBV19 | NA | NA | CASSRDIYEQYF | TGTGCCAGTAGTAGGGACATCTACGAGCAGTACTTC
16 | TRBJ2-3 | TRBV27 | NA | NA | CASSPRVRLVTDTQYF | TGTGCCAGCAGTCCAAGAGTTCGACTAGTAACAGATACGCAGTATTTT
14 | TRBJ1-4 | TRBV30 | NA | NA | CAWSVKELGEKLFF | TGTGCCTGGAGTGTGAAAGAACTAGGTGAAAAACTGTTTTTT
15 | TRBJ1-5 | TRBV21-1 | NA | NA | CASSKMKVRNQPQHF | TGTGCCAGCAGCAAAATGAAAGTCAGGAATCAGCCCCAGCATTTT
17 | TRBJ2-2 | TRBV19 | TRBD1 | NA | CASSKLPGQALSGELFF | TGTGCCAGTAGTAAACTACCGGGACAGGCCCTCTCCGGGGAGCTGTTTTTT
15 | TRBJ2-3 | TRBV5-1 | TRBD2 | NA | CASSIRLASTDTQYF | TGCGCCAGCAGCATACGACTAGCGAGCACAGATACGCAGTATTTT
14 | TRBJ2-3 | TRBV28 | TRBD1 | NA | CASRPGQSTDTQYF | TGTGCCAGCAGACCGGGACAGAGCACAGATACGCAGTATTTT
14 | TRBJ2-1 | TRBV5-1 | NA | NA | CASSADPGYNEQFF | TGCGCCAGCAGCGCAGACCCCGGGTACAATGAGCAGTTCTTC
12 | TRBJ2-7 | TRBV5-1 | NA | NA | CASSWDTHEQYF | TGCGCCAGCAGCTGGGACACCCACGAGCAGTACTTC
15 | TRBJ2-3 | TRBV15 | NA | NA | CATSARHPHTDTQYF | TGTGCCACCAGCGCGCGACATCCCCACACAGATACGCAGTATTTT
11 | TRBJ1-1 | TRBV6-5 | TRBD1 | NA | CASRTGTEAFF | TGTGCCAGCAGGACAGGGACTGAAGCTTTCTTT
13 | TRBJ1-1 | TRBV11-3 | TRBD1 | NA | CASSDRGETEAFF | TGTGCCAGCAGCGACAGGGGTGAGACTGAAGCTTTCTTT
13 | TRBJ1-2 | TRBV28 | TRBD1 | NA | CASSFGTGNGYTF | TGTGCCAGCAGTTTTGGGACAGGGAATGGCTACACCTTC
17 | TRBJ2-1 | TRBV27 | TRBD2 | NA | CASSLGLAGAVYNEQFF | TGTGCCAGCAGTCTCGGACTAGCGGGAGCTGTCTACAATGAGCAGTTCTTC
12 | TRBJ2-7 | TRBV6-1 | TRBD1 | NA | CASRDRVHEQYF | TGTGCCAGCAGGGACAGGGTCCACGAGCAGTACTTC
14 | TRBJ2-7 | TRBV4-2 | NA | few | CASSQDPFGYEQYF | TGTGCCAGCAGCCAAGATCCTTTCGGGTACGAGCAGTACTTC
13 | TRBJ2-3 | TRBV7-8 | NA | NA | CASSSGSLYTQYF | TGTGCCAGCAGCTCCGGGTCTTTGTATACGCAGTATTTT
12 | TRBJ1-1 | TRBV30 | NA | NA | CAWMAGYTEAFF | TGTGCCTGGATGGCCGGGTACACTGAAGCTTTCTTT
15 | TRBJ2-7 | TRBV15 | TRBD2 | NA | CATSSGEGRFYEQYF | TGTGCCACCAGCAGTGGGGAGGGAAGGTTTTACGAGCAGTACTTC
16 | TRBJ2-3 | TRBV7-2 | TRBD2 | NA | CASSTGLAGGGDTQYF | TGTGCCAGCAGCACGGGACTAGCGGGAGGGGGCGATACGCAGTATTTT
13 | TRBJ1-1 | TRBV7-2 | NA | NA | CASSPNWGLEAFF | TGTGCCAGCAGCCCTAATTGGGGGCTTGAAGCTTTCTTT
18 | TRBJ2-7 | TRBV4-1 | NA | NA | CASSQGLRRRENRNEQYF | TGCGCCAGCAGCCAAGGGTTGAGGCGACGGGAAAACCGAAACGAGCAGTACTTC
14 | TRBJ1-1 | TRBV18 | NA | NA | CASSPGEAYGEAFF | TGTGCCAGCTCACCAGGAGAGGCGTATGGTGAAGCTTTCTTT
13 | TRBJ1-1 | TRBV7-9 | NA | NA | CSSSIQPGNEAFF | TGTTCCAGCAGCATTCAACCAGGTAATGAAGCTTTCTTT
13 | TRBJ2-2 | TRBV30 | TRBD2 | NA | CAWTSGVTGELFF | TGTGCCTGGACTAGCGGTGTCACCGGGGAGCTGTTTTTT
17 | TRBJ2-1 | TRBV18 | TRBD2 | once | CASSPRLAGTDYNEQFF | TGTGCCAGCTCCCCTAGACTAGCGGGAACCGACTACAATGAGCAGTTCTTC
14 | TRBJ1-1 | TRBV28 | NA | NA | CAIGGGQHGTEAFF | TGTGCCATCGGGGGGGGGCAACATGGGACTGAAGCTTTCTTT
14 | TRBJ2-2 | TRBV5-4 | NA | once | CASSLGLQLGELFF | TGTGCCAGCAGCTTAGGACTCCAGTTAGGGGAGCTGTTTTTT
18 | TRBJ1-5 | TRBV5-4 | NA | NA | CASSLEGVATLSNQPQHF | TGTGCCAGCAGCCTCGAGGGCGTGGCCACCCTTAGCAATCAGCCCCAGCATTTT
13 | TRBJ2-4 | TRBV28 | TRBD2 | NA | CASSPQLAGFQYF | TGTGCCAGCAGCCCACAACTAGCGGGCTTTCAGTACTTC